This T cell receptor (beta chain) was retrieved from a study of neoadjuvant anti-PD-1 for oral cavity cancer. Whole-study context: Most patients had three to four biweekly doses of 3 mg/kg nivolumab before resection.

Produced via immunoSEQ multiplex PCR; TCRdb's table is partial and in-frame only. Of 60,000 to 75,000 clones listed, more than 70% are singletons. Germline V gene lookup returns CDR1 MDHEN and CDR2 SYDVKM. The CDR3 sequence is 14 residues long. Trimming removed 6 bases from V and 4 bases from J, with 13 bases in between. The TCR originated in a person aged 35-80 years with oral cavity squamous cell carcinoma. The gene calls are TRBV28 and TRBJ2-1, with D unclear. The sample was PBMCs, taken before nivolumab (anti-PD-1) treatment. The CDR3 reads CASRNPAKYNEQFF. CDR3 DNA: TGTGCCAGCAGAAACCCGGCGAAATACAATGAGCAGTTCTTC.